This is a list of T cell receptor beta chains from one sample in a study of patients and donors after allogeneic stem cell transplantation. TCRdb recomputed calls from the RT-PCR reads with MiXCR, one row per CDR3 protein. The sample yields about 110,000 distinct CDR3 sequences, over 30% seen once. Material: blood, either unsorted or a sorted T cell fraction (not recorded which). The source is a human donor who was either an allogeneic HSCT recipient or a stem cell or donor lymphocyte infusion donor (not recorded which). It is not recorded whose cells these are; they may come from a transplant donor. The CDR3 runs from the conserved cysteine through the conserved F or W. A D gene is named only where the DNA matches it firmly. Size is omitted from some rows. Given values are once, few, many or a class for expanded clones.

J | D | size | V | DNA | CDR3
TRBJ2-1 | NA | NA | TRBV12-3/TRBV12-4 | TGTGCCAGCAGTTTAAGCCCCATCCCCAGGGAGCAGTTCTTC | CASSLSPIPREQFF
TRBJ1-1 | NA | few | TRBV5-1 | TGCGCCAGCAGGCGGGACGGGATGAACACTGAAGCTTTCTTT | CASRRDGMNTEAFF
TRBJ1-2 | TRBD1 | few | TRBV25-1 | TGTGCCAGCAGTCACCGGGACAGGGACTATGGCTACACCTTC | CASSHRDRDYGYTF
TRBJ2-7 | NA | NA | TRBV9 | TGTGCCAGCAGCCCCCGGGGGCGCGAGCAGTACTTC | CASSPRGREQYF
TRBJ1-3 | NA | many | TRBV29-1 | TGCAGCGTTCCAGGGGTGGGCACCATATATTTT | CSVPGVGTIYF
TRBJ2-7 | NA | NA | TRBV11-1 | TGTGCCAGCAGCTCCCCTAGCAGCAGAGGGGAATACGAGCAGTACTTC | CASSSPSSRGEYEQYF
TRBJ2-6 | NA | NA | TRBV12-3/TRBV12-4 | TGTGCCAGCACCTACGGAGAATCTGGGGCCAACGTCCTGACTTTC | CASTYGESGANVLTF
TRBJ2-1 | TRBD2 | NA | TRBV5-1 | TGCGCCAGCAGCTTGGTGGGACTAGCGGGAGTTGAGCAGTTCTTC | CASSLVGLAGVEQFF
TRBJ1-4 | NA | few | TRBV5-6 | TGTGCCAGCAGCTCCGGACTGCGGGGACGGAATGAAAAACTGTTTTTT | CASSSGLRGRNEKLFF
TRBJ1-5 | NA | few | TRBV3-1 | TGTGCCAGCAGCCAAAGAGTGAATCAGCCCCAGCATTTT | CASSQRVNQPQHF